This entry lists 7 T cell receptor beta chains sequenced from one sample in a study of T cells after yellow fever vaccination. TCRdb independently ran MiXCR on the 5' RACE reads; one entry per CDR3 protein. The repertoire has some 120,000 distinct CDR3 sequences, 6% to 8% of them found once; the top ten carry 2.5%. The source was CD4+ T cells sorted from PBMCs, collected 10 to 11 days after the first yellow fever vaccination. The receptors derive from a man in his late teens or twenties who received the YFV17D yellow fever vaccine.

This clonotype was observed many times. This chain uses TRBV27 with TRBJ1-6; 11 positions agree with TRBD1. Germline V gene lookup returns CDR1 MNHEY and CDR2 SMNVEV (reference sequence). This CDR3 is 16 amino acids long. Unmatched junction bases numbered 9, after V lost 5 bases and J lost 9 bases. The CDR3 spells CASSAWDRGESSPLHF. CDR3 DNA sequence: TGTGCCAGCAGTGCGTGGGACAGGGGGGAAAGTTCACCCCTCCACTTT.

At least ten counts were recorded for this clonotype. DNA of the CDR3: TGCAGCGTTGGCCGGGACAGGGCCCCCTACGAGCAGTACTTC. Translating gives CSVGRDRAPYEQYF. The chain uses TRBV29-1 and TRBJ2-7; 9 bases fit TRBD1. Germline CDR1 reads SQVTM; CDR2 reads ANQGSEA. The CDR3 is 14 residues long. Trimming removed 4 bases from V and 2 bases from J; junction bases left unmatched: 6.

At least ten counts were recorded for this clonotype. V is TRBV24-1 and J is TRBJ2-2; D may be TRBD1 (6 bases). There are 16 residues in the CDR3. Trimming took off 4 bases at V and 0 bases at J, with 11 bases between the two ends. Germline V gene sequence: CDR1 KGHDR, CDR2 SFDVKD. In DNA, the CDR3 is TGTGCCACCAGTGACTCCGGGACACCGAACACCGGGGAGCTGTTTTTT. Protein product: CATSDSGTPNTGELFF.

This clonotype was found many times. The chain links TRBV20-1 to TRBJ2-3; perhaps TRBD2 as D (6 bases). Germline CDR1 is DFQATT and CDR2 is SNEGSKA (reference sequence). The V end lost 6 bases, the J end lost 3 bases, and 13 bases lay between the germline ends. The CDR3 runs 13 residues. In DNA, the CDR3 is TGCAGTGCGAGGGCTGGAGGGACAGATACGCAGTATTTT. It codes for CSARAGGTDTQYF.

This clonotype was detected many times. The rearrangement joins TRBV12-3 or TRBV12-4 to TRBJ1-2; perhaps TRBD1 as D (6 bases). Trimming took off 6 bases at V and 9 bases at J, with 11 bases between the two ends. The CDR3 is 11 residues long. CDR3 sequence: CASSQGFSYTF. The CDR3 nucleotides read TGTGCCAGCAGCCAGGGGTTTAGCTACACCTTC.

This clonotype was counted many times. The chain uses TRBV7-2 and TRBJ2-3, with 9 bases that match TRBD1. CDR3 length: 17 residues. V dropped 5 bases and J dropped 6; count of bases not matched to a gene: 15. From germline, CDR1 is SGHTA and CDR2 FQGNSA. In DNA, the CDR3 is TGTGCCAGCAGCCCAGCCCCCGGGACAGGGAAAGCGGATACGCAGTATTTT. Encoded protein: CASSPAPGTGKADTQYF.

This clonotype was recorded at least ten times. The CDR3 reads CASSPGTANNEQFF. The CDR3 DNA reads TGTGCCAGCAGCCCCGGGACAGCGAACAATGAGCAGTTCTTC. This rearrangement joins TRBV12-3 or TRBV12-4 to TRBJ2-1, with 7 positions matching TRBD1. The J segment lost 5 bases and the V segment lost 6 bases, leaving 7 bases of the junction unmatched. The CDR3 is 14 residues long.